Presented here are 12 T cell receptor beta chains from one specimen sequenced in a study of OX40 agonist ivuxolimab in advanced cancers. The assay was immunoSEQ multiplex PCR, and TCRdb's table has in-frame clones only and misses some. There are tens of thousands of clones in the sample; just over 85% occur only once, and roughly 16% lies in the top ten. The material was CD4+ or CD8+ T cells sorted from blood, obtained in a trial of the OX40 agonist ivuxolimab. Receptors were obtained from an adult with an advanced solid tumor such as melanoma, head and neck, liver or kidney cancer.

This clone was counted a single time. The chain uses TRBV9 and TRBJ1-1, with D hard to call. The CDR3 length is 15 residues. Looked up from germline, CDR1 is SGDLS and CDR2 is YYNGEE. Trimming removed 4 bases from V and 0 bases from J, with 13 bases in between. CDR3 protein: CASSLSTSMNTEAFF. CDR3 DNA sequence: TGTGCCAGCAGCTTATCGACGAGCATGAACACTGAAGCTTTCTTT.

The chain links TRBV11-2 to TRBJ1-2; 9 positions match TRBD1. This CDR3 contains 15 residues. The V gene end was trimmed by 2 bases and the J gene end by 2 bases; junction bases not matched to a gene: 3. From germline, CDR1 is SGHAT and CDR2 FQNNGV. For the CDR3, the DNA is TGTGCCAGCAGCTTATACAGGGGGCCAAACTATGGCTACACCTTC. Protein: CASSLYRGPNYGYTF. Full variable domain (rest looked up from reference TRBV11-2 and TRBJ1-2): EAGVAQSPRYKIIEKRQSVAFWCNPISGHATLYWYQQILGQGPKLLIQFQNNGVVDDSQLPKDRFSAERLKGVDSTLKIQPAKLEDSAVYLCASSLYRGPNYGYTFGSGTRLTVV.

The V gene is TRBV19, the J gene TRBJ1-2; D possibly corresponds to TRBD1 (5 bases). Germline V lookup: CDR1 LNHDA, CDR2 SQIVND (reference sequence). The CDR3 covers 11 residues. The ends were cut back, 6 bases at V and 5 bases at J, with 7 bases in the middle. For the CDR3, the DNA is TGTGCCAGTAGGCGACAGTATGGCTACACCTTC. Its protein is CASRRQYGYTF.

The V call is TRBV4-2, the J call TRBJ2-2; no firm D call. The CDR3 is made up of 18 amino acids. CDR1 is LGHNA and CDR2 is YNFKEQ in the germline V gene. The V gene lost 0 bases and the J gene lost 5 bases, with 19 bases spanning the gap. CDR3 in amino acids: CASSQEGPDPRWTGELFF. CDR3 nucleotide sequence: TGTGCCAGCAGCCAAGAAGGACCCGACCCCCGGTGGACCGGGGAGCTGTTTTTT.

J is TRBJ2-1 and V is TRBV28; TRBD2 matches at 10 bases. The germline V gene encodes CDR1 MDHEN and CDR2 SYDVKM. The ends lost 5 bases at V and 4 bases at J; junction bases unmatched: 8. This CDR3 comprises 16 residues. The CDR3 region is CASSTRLAGGYNEQFF. The DNA of the CDR3 is TGTGCCAGCAGTACACGACTAGCGGGCGGGTACAATGAGCAGTTCTTC.

J is TRBJ2-3 and V is TRBV27, with 9 nucleotides matching TRBD2. Germline V gene lookup returns CDR1 MNHEY and CDR2 SMNVEV (reference sequence). Losses at the gene ends were 9 bases for V and 2 bases for J; bases not matched to a gene: 30. The CDR3 length is 22 residues. For the CDR3, the DNA is TGTGCCAGTGCCTGGGGCAGGGGGACTTATAGCGGGAGCTATCCGGACACAGATACGCAGTATTTT. Protein sequence: CASAWGRGTYSGSYPDTDTQYF.

This chain connects TRBV6-6 to TRBJ2-2; possible D gene TRBD1, 5 bases. CDR1 MNHNY and CDR2 SVGAGI come from the germline V gene (reference sequence). Trimming pared 0 bases from V and 4 bases from J, leaving 12 bases between. This CDR3 contains 16 residues. The CDR3 coding sequence is TGTGCCAGCAGTTACTCGACGACAGCCCTCACCGGGGAGCTGTTTTTT. Translated, it gives CASSYSTTALTGELFF.

This clone was counted once. V usage is TRBV6-5 and J usage is TRBJ2-3; unclear D gene. With 0 bases removed from V and 4 bases from J, the gap between germline ends came to 8 bases. CDR3 size: 14 residues. The germline gives CDR1 MNHEY, CDR2 SVGAGI. Here the CDR3 DNA reads TGTGCCAGCAGTTACTCGAGCATCCCAGATACGCAGTATTTT. Translating it yields CASSYSSIPDTQYF.

This clone is a singleton in its sample. The chain couples TRBV7-9 to TRBJ2-3; possibly TRBD2 for D (6 bases). The CDR3 loop spans 15 amino acids. Trimming took 3 bases from V and 1 from J, leaving 11 bases between them. Germline CDR1 is SEHNR and CDR2 is FQNEAQ (reference sequence). In DNA, the CDR3 is TGTGCCAGCAGCTTCTTAATAGCGGGCACAGATACGCAGTATTTT. Protein: CASSFLIAGTDTQYF.

V is TRBV10-3 and J is TRBJ2-2; D is undetermined. This CDR3 is built from 11 residues. V was pared by 6 bases and J by 6 bases, with 5 bases between. Germline V lookup: CDR1 ENHRY, CDR2 SYGVKD. The CDR3 nucleotides read TGTGCCATCAGGGGTTCCGGGGAGCTGTTTTTT. Amino acid sequence: CAIRGSGELFF.

The chain employs TRBV30 and TRBJ2-7; TRBD2 matches 7 bases. Trimming removed 1 base from V and 4 bases from J; junction bases left unmatched: 4. Germline V gene data show CDR1 as GTSNPN and CDR2 as SVGIG (reference sequence). The CDR3 totals 13 residues. The CDR3 spells CAWSGLAGYEQYF. CDR3 DNA: TGTGCCTGGAGTGGGTTAGCGGGTTACGAGCAGTACTTC.

There are a few counts of this clone. This chain uses TRBV21-1 with TRBJ1-4; the D call TRBD1 from the table was never checked on the DNA. TRBV21-1 is a pseudogene. CDR3 length equals 13 residues. CDR3 loop: CASTGQRNEKLFF. The CDR3 nucleotides are TGTGCCAGCACGGGACAGCGTAATGAAAAACTGTTTTTT.